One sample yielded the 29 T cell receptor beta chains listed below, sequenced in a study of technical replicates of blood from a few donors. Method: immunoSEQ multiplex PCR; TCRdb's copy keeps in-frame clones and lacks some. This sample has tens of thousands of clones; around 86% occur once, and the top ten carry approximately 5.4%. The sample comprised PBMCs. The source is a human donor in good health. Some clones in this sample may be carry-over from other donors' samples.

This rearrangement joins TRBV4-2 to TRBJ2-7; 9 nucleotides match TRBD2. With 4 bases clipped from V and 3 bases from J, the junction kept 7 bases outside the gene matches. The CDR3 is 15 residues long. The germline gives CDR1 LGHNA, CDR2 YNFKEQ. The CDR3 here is CASSPQTSGHYEQYF. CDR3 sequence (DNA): TGTGCCAGCAGCCCCCAGACTAGCGGACACTACGAGCAGTACTTC.

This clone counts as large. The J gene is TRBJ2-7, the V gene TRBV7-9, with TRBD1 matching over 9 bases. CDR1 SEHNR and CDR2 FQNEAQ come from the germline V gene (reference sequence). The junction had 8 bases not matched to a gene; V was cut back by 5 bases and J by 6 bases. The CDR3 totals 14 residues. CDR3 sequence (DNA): TGTGCCAGCAGCCTCCGGGACAGGGTTGGCGAGCAGTACTTC. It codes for CASSLRDRVGEQYF.

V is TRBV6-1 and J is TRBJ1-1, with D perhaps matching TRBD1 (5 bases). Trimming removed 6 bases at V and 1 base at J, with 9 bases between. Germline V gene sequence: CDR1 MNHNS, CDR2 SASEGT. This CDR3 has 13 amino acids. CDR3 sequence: CASRVGGNTEAFF. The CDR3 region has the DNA TGTGCCAGCAGGGTCGGGGGGAACACTGAAGCTTTCTTT.

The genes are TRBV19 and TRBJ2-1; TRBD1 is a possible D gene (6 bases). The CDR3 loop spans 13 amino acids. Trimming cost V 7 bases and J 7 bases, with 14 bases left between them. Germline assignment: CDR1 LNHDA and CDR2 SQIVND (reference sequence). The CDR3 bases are TGTGCCAGTAAACGCAGGGGTGTTAATGAGCAGTTCTTC. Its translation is CASKRRGVNEQFF. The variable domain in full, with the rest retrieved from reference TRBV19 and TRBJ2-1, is DGGITQSPKYLFRKEGQNVTLSCEQNLNHDAMYWYRQDPGQGLRLIYYSQIVNDFQKGDIAEGYSVSREKKESFPLTVTSAQKNPTAFYLCASKRRGVNEQFFGPGTRLTVL.

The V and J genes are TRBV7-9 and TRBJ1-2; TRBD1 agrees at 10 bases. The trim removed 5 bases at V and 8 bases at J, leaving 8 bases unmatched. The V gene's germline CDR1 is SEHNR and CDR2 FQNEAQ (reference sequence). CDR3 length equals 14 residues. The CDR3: CASSLGTGVGGYTF. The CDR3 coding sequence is TGTGCCAGCAGCCTAGGGACAGGGGTCGGCGGCTACACCTTC.

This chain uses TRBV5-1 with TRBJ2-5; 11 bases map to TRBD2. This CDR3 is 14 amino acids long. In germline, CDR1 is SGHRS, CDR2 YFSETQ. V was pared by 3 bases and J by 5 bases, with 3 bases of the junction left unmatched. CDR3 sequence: CASSSGLAVETQYF. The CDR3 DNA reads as TGCGCCAGCAGCTCGGGACTAGCGGTGGAGACCCAGTACTTC.

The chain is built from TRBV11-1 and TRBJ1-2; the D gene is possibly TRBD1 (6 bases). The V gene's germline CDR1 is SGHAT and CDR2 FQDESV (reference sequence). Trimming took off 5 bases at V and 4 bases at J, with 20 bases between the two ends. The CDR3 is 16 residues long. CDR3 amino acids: CASSARFGGRGYGYTF. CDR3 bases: TGTGCCAGCAGCGCGCGTTTTGGGGGCAGGGGCTATGGCTACACCTTC.

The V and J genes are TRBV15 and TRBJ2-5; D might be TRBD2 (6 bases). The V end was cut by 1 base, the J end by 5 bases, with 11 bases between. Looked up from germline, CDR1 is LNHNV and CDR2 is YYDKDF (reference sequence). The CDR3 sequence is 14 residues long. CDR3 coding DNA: TGTGCCACCAGCAGAGCCCGGGGGATGGAGACCCAGTACTTC. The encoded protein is CATSRARGMETQYF.

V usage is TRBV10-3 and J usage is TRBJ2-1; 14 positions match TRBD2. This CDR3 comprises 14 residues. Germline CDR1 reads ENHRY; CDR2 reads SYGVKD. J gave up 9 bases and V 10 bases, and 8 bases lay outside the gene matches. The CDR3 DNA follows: TGTGCCAGCCGACTAGCGGGGGGGCATAGTGAGCAGTTCTTC. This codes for CASRLAGGHSEQFF.

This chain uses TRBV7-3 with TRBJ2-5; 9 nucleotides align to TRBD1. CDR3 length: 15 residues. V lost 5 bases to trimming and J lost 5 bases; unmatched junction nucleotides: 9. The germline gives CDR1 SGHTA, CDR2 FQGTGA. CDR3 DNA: TGTGCCAGCAGCCAGTACAGGGGGCGCGGGGAGACCCAGTACTTC. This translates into CASSQYRGRGETQYF.

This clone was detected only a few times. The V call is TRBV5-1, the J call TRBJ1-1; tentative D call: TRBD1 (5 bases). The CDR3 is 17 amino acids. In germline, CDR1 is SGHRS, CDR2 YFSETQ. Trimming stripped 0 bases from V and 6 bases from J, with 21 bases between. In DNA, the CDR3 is TGCGCCAGCAGCTTGGTCCTTACTGGTGGGGCTCAGTCTGAAGCTTTCTTT. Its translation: CASSLVLTGGAQSEAFF.

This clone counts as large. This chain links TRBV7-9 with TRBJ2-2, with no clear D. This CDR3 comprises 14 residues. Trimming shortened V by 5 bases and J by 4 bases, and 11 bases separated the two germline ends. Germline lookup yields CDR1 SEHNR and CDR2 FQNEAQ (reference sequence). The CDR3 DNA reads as TGTGCCAGCAGCCCTGTTAGTTTCACCGGGGAGCTGTTTTTT. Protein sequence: CASSPVSFTGELFF.

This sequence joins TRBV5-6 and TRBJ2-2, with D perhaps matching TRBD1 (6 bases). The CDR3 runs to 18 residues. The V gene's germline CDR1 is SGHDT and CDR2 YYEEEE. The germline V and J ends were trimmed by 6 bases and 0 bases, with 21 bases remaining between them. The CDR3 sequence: CASTRVGYGGANTGELFF. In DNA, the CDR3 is TGTGCCAGCACCCGTGTGGGGTATGGGGGCGCGAACACCGGGGAGCTGTTTTTT.

The DNA for the CDR3 is TGTGCCTGGAGTGCCCAGCGGGAACGTGCAGATACGCAGTATTTT. It translates to CAWSAQRERADTQYF. The chain carries TRBV30 and TRBJ2-3; TRBD2 matches 7 bases. The germline V gene has CDR1 GTSNPN and CDR2 SVGIG (reference sequence). V trimming: 1 base; J trimming: 4 bases; junction bases outside the gene matches: 8. This CDR3 region has 15 residues.

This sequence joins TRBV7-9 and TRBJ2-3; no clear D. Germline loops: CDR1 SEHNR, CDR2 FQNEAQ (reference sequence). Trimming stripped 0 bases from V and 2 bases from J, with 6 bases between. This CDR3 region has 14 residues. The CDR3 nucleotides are TGTGCCAGCAGCTTAGCCGGTTACACAGATACGCAGTATTTT. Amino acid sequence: CASSLAGYTDTQYF.

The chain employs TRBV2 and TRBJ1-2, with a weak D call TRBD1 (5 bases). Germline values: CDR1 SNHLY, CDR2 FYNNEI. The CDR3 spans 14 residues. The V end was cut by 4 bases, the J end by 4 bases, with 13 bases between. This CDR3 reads CASSGGQGIYGYTF. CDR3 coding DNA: TGTGCCAGCAGTGGGGGTCAGGGTATCTATGGCTACACCTTC.

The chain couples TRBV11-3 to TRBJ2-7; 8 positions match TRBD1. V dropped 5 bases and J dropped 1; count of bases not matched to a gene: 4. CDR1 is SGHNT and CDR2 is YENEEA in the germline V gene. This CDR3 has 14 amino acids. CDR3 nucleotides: TGTGCCAGCAGCCCGCGACAGGGGTCCTACGAGCAGTACTTC. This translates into CASSPRQGSYEQYF.

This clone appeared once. The CDR3 protein is CASSQDLGQGPNYGYTF. The CDR3 DNA follows: TGCGCCAGCAGCCAAGACCTGGGGCAGGGCCCTAACTATGGCTACACCTTC. The gene calls are TRBV4-3 and TRBJ1-2; tentative D call: TRBD1 (5 bases). CDR3 length: 17 residues. Germline-derived CDR1 and CDR2 are LGHNA and YSLEER. Trimming pared 0 bases from V and 0 bases from J, leaving 14 bases between.

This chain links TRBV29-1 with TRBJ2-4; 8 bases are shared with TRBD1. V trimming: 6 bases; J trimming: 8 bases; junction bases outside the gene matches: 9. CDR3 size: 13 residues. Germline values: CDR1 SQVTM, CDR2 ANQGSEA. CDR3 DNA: TGCAGCGTCGCCAGGGGGCGCGGAGACATTCAGTACTTC. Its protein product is CSVARGRGDIQYF.

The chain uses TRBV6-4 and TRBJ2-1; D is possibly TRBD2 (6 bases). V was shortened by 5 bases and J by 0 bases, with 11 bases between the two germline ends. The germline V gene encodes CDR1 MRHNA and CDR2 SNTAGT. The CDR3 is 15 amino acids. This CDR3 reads CASSLSGGSYNEQFF. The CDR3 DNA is TGTGCCAGCAGTCTTAGCGGCGGCTCCTACAATGAGCAGTTCTTC.

CDR3 loop: CASSQLDLRGSPLHF. The CDR3 DNA reads as TGTGCCAGCAGCCAATTGGACCTCAGGGGTTCACCCCTCCACTTT. This chain connects TRBV4-2 to TRBJ1-6, with D possibly matching TRBD1 (6 bases). The CDR3 consists of 15 residues. CDR1 LGHNA and CDR2 YNFKEQ come from the germline V gene. The V end lost 2 bases, the J end lost 9 bases, and 14 bases lay between the germline ends.

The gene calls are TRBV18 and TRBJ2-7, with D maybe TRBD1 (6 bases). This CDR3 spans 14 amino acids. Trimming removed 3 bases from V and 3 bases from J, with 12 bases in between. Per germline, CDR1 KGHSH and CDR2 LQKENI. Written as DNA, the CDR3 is TGTGCCAGCTCACCGTTCGAACAGGGCTACGAGCAGTACTTC. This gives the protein CASSPFEQGYEQYF.

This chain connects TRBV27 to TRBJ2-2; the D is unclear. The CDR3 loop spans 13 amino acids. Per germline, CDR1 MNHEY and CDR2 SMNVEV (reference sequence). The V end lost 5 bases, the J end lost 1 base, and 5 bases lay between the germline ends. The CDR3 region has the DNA TGTGCCAGCAGTCCCCAGAACACCGGGGAGCTGTTTTTT. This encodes CASSPQNTGELFF.

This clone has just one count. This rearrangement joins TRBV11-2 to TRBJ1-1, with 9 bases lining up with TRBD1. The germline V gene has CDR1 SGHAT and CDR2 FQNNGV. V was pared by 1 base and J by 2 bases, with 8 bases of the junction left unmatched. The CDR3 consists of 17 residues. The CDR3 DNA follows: TGTGCCAGCAGCTTAGGTAGGACAGGGGTTGTAAACACTGAAGCTTTCTTT. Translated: CASSLGRTGVVNTEAFF.

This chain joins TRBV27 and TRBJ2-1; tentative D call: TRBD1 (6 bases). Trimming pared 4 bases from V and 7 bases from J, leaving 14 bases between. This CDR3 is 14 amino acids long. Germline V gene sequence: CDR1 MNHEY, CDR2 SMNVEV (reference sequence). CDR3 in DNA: TGTGCCAGCAGTTCTAAACAGGGTTGGAATGAGCAGTTCTTC. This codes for CASSSKQGWNEQFF.

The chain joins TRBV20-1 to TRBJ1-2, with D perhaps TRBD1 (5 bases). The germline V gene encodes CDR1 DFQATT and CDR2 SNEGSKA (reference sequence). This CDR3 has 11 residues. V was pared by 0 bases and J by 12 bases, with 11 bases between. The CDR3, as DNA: TGCAGTGCTAGAGACGCCGGGGGTGACACCTTC. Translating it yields CSARDAGGDTF.

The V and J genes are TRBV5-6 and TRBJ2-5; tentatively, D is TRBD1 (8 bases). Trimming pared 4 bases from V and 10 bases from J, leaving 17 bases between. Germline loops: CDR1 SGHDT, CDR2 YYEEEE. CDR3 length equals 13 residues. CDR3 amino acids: CASSRPQGGNQYF. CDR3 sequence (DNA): TGTGCCAGCAGCCGGCCACAGGGGGGGAACCAGTACTTC.

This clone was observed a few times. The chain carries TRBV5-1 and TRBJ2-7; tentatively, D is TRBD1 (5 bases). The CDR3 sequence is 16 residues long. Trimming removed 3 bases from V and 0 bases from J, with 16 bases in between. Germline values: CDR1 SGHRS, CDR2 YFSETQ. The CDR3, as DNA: TGCGCCAGCAGCTCAAAGACACAGGAAATCTCCTACGAGCAGTACTTC. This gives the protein CASSSKTQEISYEQYF.

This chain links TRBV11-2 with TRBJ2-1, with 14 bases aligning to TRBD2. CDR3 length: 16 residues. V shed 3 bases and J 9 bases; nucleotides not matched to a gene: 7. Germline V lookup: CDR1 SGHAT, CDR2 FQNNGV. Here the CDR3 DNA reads TGTGCCAGCAGCTTGCTGACTAGCGGGAGGGGGAGTGAGCAGTTCTTC. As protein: CASSLLTSGRGSEQFF.